These 18 T cell receptor beta chains were all obtained from the same sample, sequenced in a study of T cells in Graves' hyperthyroidism and ophthalmopathy. Researchers took RNA transcripts and amplified the TCR beta CDR3 regions from them. The HTBI primer set served for first-round RT-PCR of the TCR CDR3. From the multiplex PCR reads, TCRdb called clonotypes with MiXCR, one entry per CDR3 protein. The top ten clones hold roughly 8.2% of a sample with some 600,000 distinct CDR3 sequences, about half of them seen once. Sequenced input: peripheral blood or thyroid tissue (not recorded which). These receptors came from a young woman with Graves' hyperthyroidism.

A remark on this clonotype: A junction end diverges from the germline sequence, so it may reflect a read error. The chain links TRBV7-2 to TRBJ2-7; 7 bases map to TRBD2. Germline V gene data show CDR1 as SGHTA and CDR2 as FQGNSA. This CDR3 has 14 residues. The chain's CDR3 is CASNNRDYTDEQYF. The CDR3 DNA sequence: TGCGCCAGCAATAATCGGGACTACACTGACGAGCAGTACTTC. Together with reference TRBV7-2 and TRBJ2-7, the CDR3 gives the full variable domain: GAGVSQSPSNKVTEKGKDVELRCDPISGHTALYWYRQSLGQGLEFLIYFQGNSAPDKSGLPSDRFSAERTGGSVSTLTIQRTQQEDSAVYLCASNNRDYTDEQYFGPGTRLTVT.

This clonotype has at least ten counts. CDR3 residues: CSARDRVVQYF. CDR3 sequence (DNA): TGCAGTGCTAGAGACAGGGTGGTGCAGTACTTC. J is TRBJ2-7 and V is TRBV20-1, with a tentative D call TRBD1 (5 bases). The germline CDR1 and CDR2 sequences are DFQATT and SNEGSKA (reference sequence). The CDR3 totals 11 residues. V dropped 0 bases and J dropped 9 bases, with 9 bases sitting between them.

This rearrangement joins TRBV2 to TRBJ2-6; 9 bases map to TRBD2. V was clipped by 6 bases and J by 0 bases; unmatched bases: 12. Germline V lookup: CDR1 SNHLY, CDR2 FYNNEI. This CDR3 spans 19 amino acids. The CDR3 bases are TGTGCCAGCAGCCACCCGGGGACTAGCCGAATCTCTGGGGCCAACGTCCTGACTTTC. This gives the protein CASSHPGTSRISGANVLTF.

The J gene is TRBJ1-4, the V gene TRBV20-1; D ambiguous. The CDR3 has 12 amino acids. CDR1 is DFQATT and CDR2 is SNEGSKA in the germline V gene (reference sequence). CDR3 amino acids: CRRHGTNEKLFF. The CDR3 DNA reads TGCAGAAGACACGGTACTAATGAAAAACTGTTTTTT.

Remarks on this clonotype: A much more abundant neighbour one base away suggests this may be a read error. The genes are TRBV2 and TRBJ1-2; 7 positions match TRBD1. Losses at the gene ends were 3 bases for V and 6 bases for J; bases not matched to a gene: 4. CDR3 length equals 13 residues. Germline assignment: CDR1 SNHLY and CDR2 FYNNEI. The CDR3 reads CASSDDRVDGYTF. In DNA form, the CDR3 reads TGTGCCAGCAGTGACGACAGGGTGGATGGCTACACCTTC.

The CDR3 DNA sequence: TGTGCCAGCAGCTTGGGGGGTCCCCAGAAGTACTATGGCTACACCTTC. Translated: CASSLGGPQKYYGYTF. The chain combines TRBV7-2 with TRBJ1-2, with D possibly being TRBD1 (5 bases). The CDR3 totals 16 residues. The germline V gene encodes CDR1 SGHTA and CDR2 FQGNSA. V was cut by 3 bases and J by 3 bases, with 17 bases left in between.

On this clonotype: A much larger clone is a single base away; this may be a read error. This chain uses TRBV15 with TRBJ2-7, with D possibly TRBD2 on 6 matching bases. There are 16 residues in the CDR3. V was clipped by 6 bases and J by 5 bases, with 23 bases between them. CDR1 is LNHNV, CDR2 YYDKDF, per germline (reference sequence). The CDR3 is CATSLDVGRRAHEQYF. DNA for the CDR3: TGTGCCACCAGTTTAGACGTGGGGAGGAGAGCCCACGAGCAGTACTTC.

This chain links TRBV24-1 with TRBJ1-5; no clear D. The ends were cut back, 7 bases at V and 2 bases at J, with 11 bases in the middle. The germline V gene has CDR1 KGHDR and CDR2 SFDVKD. This CDR3 contains 14 residues. The CDR3 sequence: CATSSRTGNQPQHF. The CDR3, as DNA: TGTGCCACCAGCAGCAGGACGGGCAATCAGCCCCAGCATTTT.

The J gene is TRBJ2-2, the V gene TRBV11-1; TRBD1 or TRBD2 may be the D gene (5 bases each). V gave up 0 bases and J gave up 5 bases, with 13 bases separating them. The CDR3 has 16 residues. CDR1 is SGHAT and CDR2 is FQDESV in the germline V gene (reference sequence). DNA for the CDR3: TGTGCCAGCAGCTTAGCGGGGACCCCTAAAACCGGGGAGCTGTTTTTT. This sequence encodes CASSLAGTPKTGELFF. The full variable domain, rest sourced from reference TRBV11-1 and TRBJ2-2, is EAEVAQSPRYKITEKSQAVAFWCDPISGHATLYWYRQILGQGPELLVQFQDESVVDDSQLPKDRFSAERLKGVDSTLKIQPAELGDSAMYLCASSLAGTPKTGELFFGEGSRLTVL.

A remark on this clonotype: Being one base from a much bigger clone, this may be a read error. The CDR3 DNA follows: TGTGCCAGCAGCCCATGGATAGGACAAGAGACCCAGTACTTC. Protein product: CASSPWIGQETQYF. This chain uses TRBV7-9 with TRBJ2-5; D not certain. Germline V lookup: CDR1 SEHNR, CDR2 FQNEAQ (reference sequence). Trimming took off 5 bases at V and 2 bases at J, with 12 bases between the two ends. The CDR3 consists of 14 residues.

This clonotype was counted at least ten times. V usage is TRBV29-1 and J usage is TRBJ1-1, with D possibly matching TRBD1 (5 bases). The germline CDR1 and CDR2 sequences are SQVTM and ANQGSEA. The CDR3 sequence is 14 residues long. The V and J ends lost 2 bases and 4 bases respectively, with 14 bases between them. The chain's CDR3 is CSVEWIVTATEAFF. DNA for the CDR3: TGCAGCGTTGAATGGATAGTGACAGCCACTGAAGCTTTCTTT.

CDR3 nucleotide sequence: TGTGCCAGCAGCTTAGACCGGACAGGGGATAATGGCTACACCTTC. Translation gives CASSLDRTGDNGYTF. The chain employs TRBV11-2 and TRBJ1-2; 9 bases align to TRBD1. This CDR3 has 15 amino acids. The germline V gene encodes CDR1 SGHAT and CDR2 FQNNGV. The trim removed 0 bases at V and 6 bases at J, leaving 5 bases unmatched.

The rearrangement links TRBV7-4 to TRBJ1-1, with 7 positions matching TRBD1. The V segment lost 1 base and the J segment 5 bases; nucleotides outside the gene matches: 7. Germline CDR1 SGHVT, CDR2 SQSDAQ. The CDR3 is 15 residues long. The CDR3 bases are TGTGCCAGCAGCTTAGTCGCAGGGGGAAAAACTGAAGCTTTCTTT. It specifies CASSLVAGGKTEAFF.

The rearrangement links TRBV20-1 to TRBJ2-7; D call uncertain. Germline V gene sequence: CDR1 DFQATT, CDR2 SNEGSKA (reference sequence). The CDR3 totals 15 residues. The V gene lost 3 bases and the J gene lost 1 base, with 16 bases spanning the gap. In DNA form, the CDR3 reads TGCAGTGCTAGTCAGTCTGCACAGAATTCCTACGAGCAGTACTTC. This gives the protein CSASQSAQNSYEQYF.

This chain connects TRBV2 to TRBJ1-4; possibly TRBD1 for D (5 bases). The V gene lost 7 bases and the J gene lost 8 bases, with 29 bases spanning the gap. CDR1 SNHLY and CDR2 FYNNEI come from the germline V gene. This CDR3 is built from 18 residues. This CDR3 is CASMGPPGSQRGGEKLFF. CDR3 sequence (DNA): TGTGCCAGCATGGGGCCTCCGGGCAGCCAAAGAGGCGGGGAAAAACTGTTTTTT. The variable domain in full, completed from reference TRBV2 and TRBJ1-4, reads EPEVTQTPSHQVTQMGQEVILRCVPISNHLYFYWYRQILGQKVEFLVSFYNNEISEKSEIFDDQFSVERPDGSNFTLKIRSTKLEDSAMYFCASMGPPGSQRGGEKLFFGSGTQLSVL.

This chain uses TRBV20-1 with TRBJ1-5; D remains unclear. Trimming left V 3 bases short and J 0 bases short, with 12 bases between. Per germline, CDR1 DFQATT and CDR2 SNEGSKA (reference sequence). The CDR3 is 15 amino acids. The DNA of the CDR3 is TGCAGTGCTAGTACGGCGCCTCTTAGCAATCAGCCCCAGCATTTT. Translated, it gives CSASTAPLSNQPQHF.

The gene calls are TRBV19 and TRBJ1-4; maybe TRBD1 (6 bases). Germline V gene sequence: CDR1 LNHDA, CDR2 SQIVND (reference sequence). The length of the CDR3 is 15 residues. Trimming removed 3 bases from V and 8 bases from J, with 16 bases in between. CDR3 amino acids: CASSMEGQGGEKLFF. The DNA for the CDR3 is TGTGCCAGTAGTATGGAGGGACAAGGAGGAGAAAAACTGTTTTTT.

V and J are TRBV10-3 and TRBJ2-2, with 9 nucleotides matching TRBD2. J gave up 2 bases and V 6 bases, and 10 bases lay outside the gene matches. The germline V gene encodes CDR1 ENHRY and CDR2 SYGVKD. This CDR3 region has 17 residues. CDR3 region: CAISPVIAGENTGELFF. CDR3 DNA: TGTGCCATCAGCCCAGTGATAGCGGGAGAAAACACCGGGGAGCTGTTTTTT.